These T cell receptor beta chains were read from a single sample in a study of T cell repertoires in cytomegalovirus infection. TCRdb reprocessed the reads with MiXCR, giving one entry per CDR3 protein. The sample yields almost 550,000 distinct CDR3 sequences, approximately 16% seen once. Material: CD8+ T cells from PBMCs. The receptors come from a human donor in good health (CMV status not recorded). Some clones in this sample may be carry-over from other donors' samples. The CDR3 runs from the conserved cysteine through the conserved F or W. Fields, in order: clone size, D gene, V gene, J gene, CDR3 DNA, CDR3 protein. A D gene is named only where the DNA matches it firmly. Not all rows give a size; the values are once, few, many and, for expanded clones, a class.

>NA|TRBD2|TRBV9|TRBJ2-1
TGTGCCAGCAGCGTAGAGGGGACTAGCGGGAACAATGAGCAGTTCTTC
CASSVEGTSGNNEQFF
>NA|NA|TRBV20-1|TRBJ1-6
TGCAGTGTGTGGGGAGGGCTAGATTCACCCCTCCACTTT
CSVWGGLDSPLHF
>few|NA|TRBV10-3|TRBJ1-1
TGTGCCGTTACACAGGAACTGAACACTGAAGCTTTCTTT
CAVTQELNTEAFF
>many|NA|TRBV7-6|TRBJ2-7
TGTGCCAGCAGCTTAAAGGGGCAAGAGCAGTACTTC
CASSLKGQEQYF
>NA|NA|TRBV5-1|TRBJ2-1
TGCGCCAGCAGCTTACAGGGACGTGTGCAGTTCTTC
CASSLQGRVQFF
>many|NA|TRBV29-1|TRBJ1-2
TGCAGCGTCCGGGACCGCTATGGCTACACCTTC
CSVRDRYGYTF
>many|TRBD1|TRBV7-9|TRBJ1-2
TGTGCCAGCAGCTTATGGACAGGCCTCTATGGCTACACCTTC
CASSLWTGLYGYTF
>many|NA|TRBV20-1|TRBJ2-7
TGCAGTGCTAGGGGCCCAGGGGCTAACTCCTACGAGCAGTACTTC
CSARGPGANSYEQYF
>many|NA|TRBV6-2/TRBV6-3|TRBJ2-1
TGTGCCAGCAGTTCCGTAACCCTCGCCAATGAGCAGTTCTTC
CASSSVTLANEQFF
>many|NA|TRBV6-1|TRBJ1-1
TGTGCCAGCAAAAAGGGGACGGCGAACACTGAAGCTTTCTTT
CASKKGTANTEAFF
>few|NA|TRBV6-2/TRBV6-3|TRBJ2-6
TGTGCCAGCAGTTACAAAATCAATTCAGGGAACTCTGGGGCCAACGTCCTGACTTTC
CASSYKINSGNSGANVLTF
>few|NA|TRBV19|TRBJ1-1
TGTGCCAGTAGTATAGTGGCAGGGGTGAACACTGAAGCTTTCTTT
CASSIVAGVNTEAFF
>NA|TRBD1|TRBV27|TRBJ1-2
TGTGCCAGCAGCCTACAGGGGTCTTCCTATGGCTACACCTTC
CASSLQGSSYGYTF
>NA|NA|TRBV5-4|TRBJ2-1
TGTGCCAGCAGCCCCTCCACTTACAATGAGCAGTTCTTC
CASSPSTYNEQFF
>NA|TRBD1|TRBV5-1|TRBJ2-7
TGCGCCAGCAGCTTGGCGGGACAGGTATACTTC
CASSLAGQVYF